These T cell receptor beta chains were read from a single sample in a study of blood T cell repertoires in COVID-19. Libraries were prepared by immunoSEQ multiplex PCR; TCRdb keeps only in-frame clonotypes and omits some of them. The sample gives 200,000 or so clones, roughly 79% of which show up once; 6.5% to 8.5% is in the top ten. The sequencing sample was made of peripheral blood. The origin of the receptors is a human donor with acute or convalescent COVID-19. The donor label of this sample is uncertain. Both conserved end residues are part of each CDR3. A D gene is named only where the DNA matches it firmly. Clone sizes are given selectively: once, few, many, or a class where the clone is expanded.

TRBV7-2,once,TRBJ2-3,TRBD2,CASSSWTSPDTQYF,TGTGCCAGCAGCTCCTGGACTAGCCCAGATACGCAGTATTTT
TRBV7-8,few,TRBJ2-7,TRBD2,CASSSLAGGPYEQYF,TGTGCCAGCAGCTCACTAGCGGGAGGCCCCTACGAGCAGTACTTC
TRBV10-3,NA,TRBJ2-2,TRBD2,CAISRLAGVGGELFF,TGTGCCATCAGTCGACTAGCGGGAGTAGGCGGGGAGCTGTTTTTT
TRBV5-1,NA,TRBJ2-1,TRBD1,CASSLWQGAVNEQFF,TGCGCCAGCAGCTTGTGGCAGGGGGCCGTGAATGAGCAGTTCTTC
TRBV7-2,NA,TRBJ2-3,NA,CASSLQGYTQYF,TGTGCCAGCAGCTTACAGGGATATACGCAGTATTTT
TRBV12-3/TRBV12-4,NA,TRBJ2-1,TRBD1,CASSRRGEQFF,TGTGCCAGCAGTCGCAGGGGGGAGCAGTTCTTC
TRBV6-1,NA,TRBJ1-2,TRBD1,CASSEAKRGQDGYTF,TGTGCCAGCAGTGAAGCGAAGAGGGGGCAGGATGGCTACACCTTC
TRBV6-1,NA,TRBJ2-2,NA,CASSGGRVANTGELFF,TGTGCCAGCAGTGGGGGGCGGGTAGCGAACACCGGGGAGCTGTTTTTT
TRBV25-1,NA,TRBJ2-5,TRBD2,CASSESSGRATETQYF,TGTGCCAGCAGTGAATCCAGCGGGAGGGCCACCGAGACCCAGTACTTC
TRBV27,NA,TRBJ2-3,TRBD2,CASSLLGTTTDTQYF,TGTGCCAGCAGTTTACTAGGGACTACCACAGATACGCAGTATTTT
TRBV19,NA,TRBJ2-1,NA,CASSLYTPAYNEQFF,TGTGCCAGTAGTCTTTACACCCCTGCCTACAATGAGCAGTTCTTC
TRBV6-5,NA,TRBJ1-2,TRBD1,CASSPTGNYGYTF,TGTGCCAGCAGCCCGACAGGGAACTATGGCTACACCTTC
TRBV10-3,NA,TRBJ2-3,TRBD2,CAISPLAGGEGTQYF,TGTGCCATCAGTCCTTTAGCGGGAGGAGAAGGTACGCAGTATTTT
TRBV30,NA,TRBJ2-5,NA,CAWGPGGTQETQYF,TGTGCCTGGGGGCCCGGAGGGACTCAAGAGACCCAGTACTTC
TRBV5-6,NA,TRBJ2-5,NA,CASSLAAASYQETQYF,TGTGCCAGCAGCTTGGCGGCGGCCTCCTACCAAGAGACCCAGTACTTC
TRBV18,NA,TRBJ1-5,TRBD1,CASSQGQGQGNQPQHF,TGTGCCAGCTCACAAGGACAGGGTCAGGGCAATCAGCCCCAGCATTTT
TRBV30,once,TRBJ2-1,TRBD2,CASRLAGAREQFF,TGTGCCTCCCGACTAGCGGGAGCGCGGGAGCAGTTCTTC
TRBV5-1,NA,TRBJ2-6,NA,CASSISPSGANVLTF,TGCGCCAGCAGCATTTCTCCCTCTGGGGCCAACGTCCTGACTTTC
TRBV27,NA,TRBJ1-5,NA,CASSFPGQPQHF,TGTGCCAGCAGTTTTCCGGGTCAGCCCCAGCATTTT
TRBV27,few,TRBJ2-5,NA,CASRWGTGNGETQYF,TGTGCCAGCAGATGGGGTACAGGTAATGGGGAGACCCAGTACTTC
TRBV28,NA,TRBJ1-6,NA,CASRPGAGNNSPLHF,TGTGCCAGCAGGCCAGGGGCAGGGAACAATTCACCCCTCCACTTT
TRBV2,NA,TRBJ1-4,NA,CASIRTGTNEKLFF,TGTGCCAGCATCAGAACGGGTACTAATGAAAAACTGTTTTTT
TRBV6-5,NA,TRBJ2-2,TRBD2,CASRLAGLNTGELFF,TGTGCCAGCAGACTAGCGGGACTGAACACCGGGGAGCTGTTTTTT
TRBV5-1,NA,TRBJ2-1,TRBD2,CASSLTLAGYNEQFF,TGCGCCAGCAGCCTAACACTAGCGGGGTACAATGAGCAGTTCTTC
TRBV10-3,NA,TRBJ1-4,NA,CAISESAGSANEKLFF,TGTGCCATCAGTGAGTCGGCGGGTTCAGCTAATGAAAAACTGTTTTTT
TRBV10-1,NA,TRBJ2-1,TRBD2,CASSESWTSQFF,TGCGCCAGCAGTGAGTCTTGGACTAGCCAGTTCTTC
TRBV28,NA,TRBJ1-1,NA,CASSAPGLNTEAFF,TGTGCCAGCAGCGCACCAGGTTTGAACACTGAAGCTTTCTTT
TRBV12-3/TRBV12-4,NA,TRBJ2-5,NA,CASSLGSRETQYF,TGTGCCAGCAGTTTGGGCTCTCGAGAGACCCAGTACTTC
TRBV7-2,NA,TRBJ1-5,NA,CASSSRVLSNQPQHF,TGTGCCAGCAGCTCCAGGGTCCTTAGCAATCAGCCCCAGCATTTT
TRBV7-2,NA,TRBJ2-2,NA,CASSSPGYSGGELFF,TGTGCCAGCAGCTCTCCAGGCTATTCAGGCGGGGAGCTGTTTTTT
TRBV6-5,few,TRBJ1-2,TRBD1,CASSYPGTGVDGYTF,TGTGCCAGCAGTTACCCCGGGACAGGGGTGGATGGCTACACCTTC
TRBV6-1,once,TRBJ2-3,NA,CASSEPGTDTQYF,TGTGCCAGCAGTGAACCAGGGACAGATACGCAGTATTTT
TRBV3-1/TRBV3-2,NA,TRBJ1-2,NA,CASSPPGHNVNGYTF,TGTGCCAGCAGCCCCCCTGGACATAATGTGAATGGCTACACCTTC
TRBV30,NA,TRBJ1-5,NA,CAWSRERQPQHF,TGTGCCTGGAGTCGGGAGCGACAGCCCCAGCATTTT
TRBV7-2,NA,TRBJ2-7,NA,CASSLSGLNSYEQYF,TGTGCCAGCAGCCTCAGCGGGTTAAACTCCTACGAGCAGTACTTC
TRBV4-2,many,TRBJ2-7,TRBD2,CASSQASASGAPHLYF,TGTGCCAGCAGCCAAGCCTCTGCTAGCGGGGCCCCTCATTTGTACTTC
TRBV3-1/TRBV3-2,NA,TRBJ2-2,NA,CASSQGAGWELFF,TGTGCCAGCAGCCAAGGGGCTGGATGGGAGCTGTTTTTT
TRBV6-1,NA,TRBJ2-1,TRBD2,CASSEPGLAGNEQFF,TGTGCCAGCAGTGAACCCGGACTAGCGGGCAATGAGCAGTTCTTC
TRBV10-3,NA,TRBJ2-3,NA,CAISVSSADTQYF,TGTGCCATCAGTGTCAGTAGCGCAGATACGCAGTATTTT
TRBV5-6,NA,TRBJ1-2,NA,CASSTGDYGYTF,TGTGCCAGCAGCACCGGGGACTATGGCTACACCTTC
TRBV7-2,NA,TRBJ1-4,NA,CASSLGRFNEKLFF,TGTGCCAGCAGCTTAGGGCGGTTTAATGAAAAACTGTTTTTT
TRBV7-2,once,TRBJ2-7,NA,CASSFGGSPYEQYF,TGTGCCAGCAGCTTCGGCGGTTCCCCCTACGAGCAGTACTTC
TRBV19,NA,TRBJ1-1,NA,CASSLWGHGVNEAFF,TGTGCCAGTAGTCTTTGGGGACATGGCGTCAATGAAGCTTTCTTT
TRBV6-2/TRBV6-3,NA,TRBJ2-7,NA,CASSFGGPGNYEQYF,TGTGCCAGCAGCTTCGGAGGGCCGGGTAACTACGAGCAGTACTTC
TRBV6-1,NA,TRBJ2-3,TRBD2,CASSARTSGSFDTQYF,TGTGCCAGCAGTGCACGGACTAGCGGGAGCTTCGATACGCAGTATTTT
TRBV7-9,NA,TRBJ2-7,NA,CASSRGGGPPEQYF,TGTGCCAGCAGCCGCGGGGGCGGTCCTCCCGAGCAGTACTTC
TRBV28,once,TRBJ1-2,TRBD1,CASSGMGQGNYGYTF,TGTGCCAGCAGCGGAATGGGACAGGGAAACTATGGCTACACCTTC
TRBV5-1,NA,TRBJ1-2,NA,CASSLARTGTEGYTF,TGCGCCAGCAGCTTGGCCCGTACAGGGACGGAAGGCTACACCTTC
TRBV19,NA,TRBJ1-1,TRBD1,CASSHRGDRMNTEAFF,TGTGCCAGTAGTCACCGGGGGGACAGGATGAACACTGAAGCTTTCTTT
TRBV7-8,NA,TRBJ2-7,TRBD2,CASSLAGTSLYEQYF,TGTGCCAGCAGCTTAGCCGGGACTAGTCTCTACGAGCAGTACTTC
TRBV19,NA,TRBJ2-3,NA,CASSIQDTQYF,TGTGCCAGTAGTATACAGGATACGCAGTATTTT
TRBV5-1,once,TRBJ2-1,NA,CASSLIAGSYNEQFF,TGCGCCAGCAGCTTGATCGCCGGCTCCTACAATGAGCAGTTCTTC
TRBV24-1,NA,TRBJ1-2,TRBD1,CATSDGGQGNYGYTF,TGTGCCACCAGTGATGGGGGACAGGGGAACTATGGCTACACCTTC
TRBV20-1,NA,TRBJ1-1,TRBD1,CSASWGTGNTEAFF,TGCAGTGCTAGTTGGGGGACAGGGAACACTGAAGCTTTCTTT
TRBV19,NA,TRBJ1-3,NA,CASTYSWRPGNTIYF,TGTGCCAGTACCTATAGCTGGAGGCCTGGAAACACCATATATTTT
TRBV7-9,NA,TRBJ2-2,TRBD2,CASSLAYTGPAGVTGELFF,TGTGCCAGCAGCTTAGCCTATACAGGGCCAGCGGGAGTCACCGGGGAGCTGTTTTTT
TRBV19,NA,TRBJ1-1,NA,CASTNRDLNTEAFF,TGTGCCAGTACTAACAGGGACCTGAACACTGAAGCTTTCTTT
TRBV6-6,NA,TRBJ1-4,TRBD1,CASSLLPGQREKLFF,TGTGCCAGCAGTTTACTTCCGGGACAGCGGGAAAAACTGTTTTTT
TRBV6-6,NA,TRBJ2-4,TRBD1,CAARDSLAKNIQYF,TGTGCCGCCAGGGACAGTCTAGCCAAAAACATTCAGTACTTC
TRBV5-6,NA,TRBJ2-1,TRBD1,CASSFSGTGGHEQFF,TGTGCCAGCAGCTTTTCCGGGACAGGGGGCCATGAGCAGTTCTTC